These T cell receptor beta chains were read from a single sample in a study of beta chain features in type 1 diabetes. This table comes from immunoSEQ multiplex PCR, and its TCRdb copy is limited to in-frame clones, with some not included. Among about 930,000 clones, about 17% were seen once, and the ten largest hold about 0.02%. The material sequenced was naive CD4+ T cells from blood. These receptors all stem from a woman aged 18 to 35 in good health. CDR3s include the opening cysteine and the closing phenylalanine or tryptophan. D genes are given only for firm matches. For some rows the clone size is stated as once, few or many, or as a class when expanded; others skip it.

J: TRBJ2-7
D: -
size: few
V: TRBV11-2
DNA: TGTGCCAGCACCGCAGGACTGGGTGTGTACGAGCAGTACTTC
CDR3: CASTAGLGVYEQYF

J: TRBJ2-5
D: TRBD2
size: few
V: TRBV4-2
DNA: TGTGCCAGCAGCCAAGATCTACTAGCGGGAGTTTCGGAGACCCAGTACTTC
CDR3: CASSQDLLAGVSETQYF

J: TRBJ1-1
D: TRBD1
size: few
V: TRBV18
DNA: TGTGCCAGCTCACGGACAGGGTTAAGACTCAGCACTGAAGCTTTCTTT
CDR3: CASSRTGLRLSTEAFF

J: TRBJ1-2
D: TRBD1
size: -
V: TRBV2
DNA: TGTGCCAGCAGTCTGGACAGGGGCACCTACTATGGCTACACCTTC
CDR3: CASSLDRGTYYGYTF

J: TRBJ2-2
D: TRBD1
size: few
V: TRBV5-1
DNA: TGCGCCAGCAGCTCCGGACGTACAGGGGGCGCGACCGGGGAGCTGTTTTTT
CDR3: CASSSGRTGGATGELFF

J: TRBJ2-3
D: -
size: few
V: TRBV7-6
DNA: TGTGCCAGCAGCCAAGCTAGCACAGATACGCAGTATTTT
CDR3: CASSQASTDTQYF

J: TRBJ2-5
D: TRBD2
size: -
V: TRBV5-8
DNA: TGTGCCAGCAGCCCGCCGGGTAGCGGGAGGGCCCCCCAGGAGACCCGGTACTTC
CDR3: CASSPPGSGRAPQETRYF

J: TRBJ2-7
D: -
size: -
V: TRBV28
DNA: TGTGCCAGTCACCGGGACTTTTTCTCCTACGAGCAGTACTTC
CDR3: CASHRDFFSYEQYF

J: TRBJ2-3
D: TRBD1
size: -
V: TRBV11-2
DNA: TGTGCCAGCAGCTTAAAGGGGGCAGGGTGGACAGATACGCAGTATTTT
CDR3: CASSLKGAGWTDTQYF

J: TRBJ2-7
D: TRBD1
size: few
V: TRBV5-1
DNA: TGCGCCAGCAGCGAAGGCGACAGGGGAATTGACGAGCAGTACTTC
CDR3: CASSEGDRGIDEQYF

J: TRBJ2-5
D: TRBD2
size: -
V: TRBV6-1
DNA: TGTGCCAGCAAAAGGGCGCGGGGGAAAGAGACCCAGTACTTC
CDR3: CASKRARGKETQYF